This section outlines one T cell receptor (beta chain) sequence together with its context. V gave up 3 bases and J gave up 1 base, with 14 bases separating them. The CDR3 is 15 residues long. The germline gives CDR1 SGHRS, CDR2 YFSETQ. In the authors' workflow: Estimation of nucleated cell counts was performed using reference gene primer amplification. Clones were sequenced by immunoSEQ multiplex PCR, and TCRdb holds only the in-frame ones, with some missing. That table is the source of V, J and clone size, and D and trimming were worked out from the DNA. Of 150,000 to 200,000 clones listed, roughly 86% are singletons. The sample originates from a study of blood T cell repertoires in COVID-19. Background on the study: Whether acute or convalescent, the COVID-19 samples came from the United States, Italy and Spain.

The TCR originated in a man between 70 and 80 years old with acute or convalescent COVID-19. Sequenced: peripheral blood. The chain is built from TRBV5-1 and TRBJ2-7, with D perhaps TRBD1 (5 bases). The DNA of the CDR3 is TGCGCCAGCAGCTCTGCCGGCAGGGAATCCTACGAGCAGTACTTC. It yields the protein CASSSAGRESYEQYF.